The text below deals with one T cell receptor (beta chain). What it binds is not known. Libraries were prepared by immunoSEQ multiplex PCR; TCRdb keeps only in-frame clonotypes and omits some of them. This sample has approximately 350,000 clones, with 67% found just once. The data originate from a study of cytotoxic CD8 clonotypes in ibrutinib-treated CLL. Study details: Specimens for response were gathered following a median approximately 12 months of therapy, spanning 6 to 36.

The CDR3 is 14 residues long. V lost 3 bases to trimming and J lost 2 bases, with 8 bases between them. From germline, CDR1 is SNHLY and CDR2 FYNNEI. Study-level results: Progressing and sustained-remission patients had different sampling times.

The sequencing here drew on PBMCs, taken after 36 months of ibrutinib treatment. The TCR originated in a human donor with chronic lymphocytic leukemia. The V gene is TRBV2, the J gene TRBJ2-1; tentatively, D is TRBD1 or TRBD2 (6 bases each). CDR3 amino acids: CASSEGGTYNEQFF. CDR3 nucleotide sequence: TGTGCCAGCAGTGAGGGGGGCACCTACAATGAGCAGTTCTTC.